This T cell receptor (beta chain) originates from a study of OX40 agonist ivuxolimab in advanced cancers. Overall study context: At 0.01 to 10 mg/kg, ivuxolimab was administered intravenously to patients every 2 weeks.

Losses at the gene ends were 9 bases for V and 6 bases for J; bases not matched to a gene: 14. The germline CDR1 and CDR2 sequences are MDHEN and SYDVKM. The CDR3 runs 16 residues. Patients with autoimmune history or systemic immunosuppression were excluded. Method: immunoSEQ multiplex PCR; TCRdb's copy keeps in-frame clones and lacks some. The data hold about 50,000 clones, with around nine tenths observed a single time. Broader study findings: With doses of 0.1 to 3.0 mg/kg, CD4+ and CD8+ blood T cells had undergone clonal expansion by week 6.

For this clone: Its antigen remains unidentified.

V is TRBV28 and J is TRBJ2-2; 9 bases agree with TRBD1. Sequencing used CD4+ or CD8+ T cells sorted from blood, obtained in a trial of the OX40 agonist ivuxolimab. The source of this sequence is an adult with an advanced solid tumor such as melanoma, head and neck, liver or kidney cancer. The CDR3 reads CARRTKDRGRSGELFF. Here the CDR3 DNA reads TGTGCCAGGAGAACGAAGGACAGGGGTAGGTCCGGGGAGCTGTTTTTT.